The clone carrying this TCR beta chain was found many times. Regarding time point: before trial treatment. Along with nivolumab and ipilimumab, donors received aspirin, low-dose cyclophosphamide and low-dose radiotherapy. This sample stems from a study of low-dose radiotherapy and immunotherapy resistance in tumors. Primers targeting TRAV and TRBV primed first-strand cDNA, covering alpha and beta chains. Amplification, which lasted 20 PCR cycles, used a constant-region primer and V-primer adapter to amplify TCRs. TCRdb used MiXCR to reprocess the reads, holding one entry per CDR3 protein. This sample yields around 99,000 distinct CDR3 sequences, of which 9.4% are seen a single time; about 1% belongs to the top ten. Trimming stripped 4 bases from V and 10 bases from J, with 15 bases between. The CDR3 consists of 14 residues. The germline CDR1 and CDR2 sequences are SGHRS and YFSETQ.

This receptor was identified in a male donor with prostate cancer. The sequenced sample was PBMCs, obtained before treatment. The chain combines TRBV5-1 with TRBJ1-6, with D maybe TRBD1 (5 bases). This CDR3 reads CASSVEGNSSPLHF. The CDR3 DNA reads as TGCGCCAGCAGCGTTGAGGGGAACAGCTCACCCCTCCACTTT.